This entry lists 10 T cell receptor beta chains sequenced from one sample in a study of T cell repertoires in cytomegalovirus infection. Each CDR3 protein is one row after TCRdb ran MiXCR on the reads. The table lists 450,000 to 650,000 distinct CDR3 sequences, more than 25% of them singletons. The sequencing sample was made of PBMCs. The receptors shown here come from a human donor in good health (CMV status not recorded). Some clones in this sample may be carry-over from other donors' samples.

This rearrangement joins TRBV6-5 to TRBJ1-1, with a tentative D call TRBD1 (6 bases). V gave up 6 bases and J gave up 1 base, with 12 bases separating them. Germline-derived CDR1 and CDR2 are MNHEY and SVGAGI. The CDR3 length is 14 residues. The CDR3 is CASSKTQGNTEAFF. For the CDR3, the DNA is TGTGCCAGCAGCAAGACACAGGGGAACACTGAAGCTTTCTTT.

This clonotype came up a few times. The V call is TRBV18, the J call TRBJ2-2, with D tentatively TRBD2 (6 bases). V lost 3 bases to trimming and J lost 7 bases, with 18 bases between them. CDR3 size: 16 residues. CDR1 is KGHSH and CDR2 is LQKENI in the germline V gene. The CDR3 protein is CASSPASSGAVGELFF. The DNA of the CDR3 is TGTGCCAGCTCACCCGCGAGCTCGGGAGCGGTCGGGGAGCTGTTTTTT.

This clonotype was recorded a few times. V and J are TRBV4-3 and TRBJ2-1, with 8 positions matching TRBD2. Unmatched junction bases numbered 8, after V lost 4 bases and J lost 6 bases. This CDR3 spans 15 amino acids. Germline V lookup: CDR1 LGHNA, CDR2 YSLEER. CDR3 coding DNA: TGCGCCAGCAGCCCTACTCTCCTAGCGGGCAATGAGCAGTTCTTC. It translates to CASSPTLLAGNEQFF.

About this clonotype: A junction boundary mismatches the germline segment, possibly from a read error. V and J are TRBV7-8 and TRBJ2-3; D is unresolved. The CDR3 runs to 14 residues. CDR1 is SGHVS and CDR2 is FQNEAQ in the germline V gene. This chain's CDR3 is CASSFFEKEDTPYF. The CDR3 DNA sequence: TGTGCCAGCAGCTTTTTTGAGAAGGAAGATACGCCGTATTTT.

This chain uses TRBV4-1 with TRBJ1-4, with D unclear. The germline V gene has CDR1 MGHRA and CDR2 YSYEKL. The CDR3 has 16 residues. V lost 0 bases and J 4 bases, leaving 12 bases between the germline ends. CDR3 amino acids: CASSQERQLLNEKLFF. In nucleotides, the CDR3 is TGCGCCAGCAGCCAAGAAAGGCAGCTACTTAATGAAAAACTGTTTTTT.

The rearrangement links TRBV5-1 to TRBJ1-2; unclear D gene. Germline V gives CDR1 SGHRS, CDR2 YFSETQ. The CDR3 is 14 residues long. Trimming took 0 bases from V and 1 from J, leaving 7 bases between them. The CDR3 reads CASSLAVNNYGYTF. The CDR3 DNA reads TGCGCCAGCAGCTTGGCCGTCAATAACTATGGCTACACCTTC.

This clonotype was picked up a small number of times. V gene TRBV3-1 combines with J gene TRBJ1-4; 9 nucleotides agree with TRBD1. The CDR3 sequence is 16 residues long. Germline V CDR1 and CDR2: LGHDT, YNNKEL (reference sequence). V gave up 4 bases and J gave up 8 bases; unmatched junction bases: 11. The chain's CDR3 is CASSLFRDRVTEKLFF. Written as DNA, the CDR3 is TGTGCCAGCAGCCTGTTCCGGGACAGGGTTACAGAAAAACTGTTTTTT.

This chain uses TRBV6-1 with TRBJ2-1; possibly TRBD2 for D (6 bases). The length of the CDR3 is 15 residues. Germline CDR1 MNHNS, CDR2 SASEGT. V shed 7 bases and J shed 3 bases, with 16 bases lying between them. CDR3: CASKPGGTFYNEQFF. The CDR3 region has the DNA TGTGCCAGCAAGCCTGGAGGGACTTTCTACAATGAGCAGTTCTTC.

The gene calls are TRBV18 and TRBJ1-2; D is possibly TRBD1 (6 bases). The CDR3 sequence is 15 residues long. Per the germline V gene, CDR1 is KGHSH and CDR2 is LQKENI. Trimming removed 2 bases from V and 8 bases from J, with 18 bases in between. The CDR3 sequence is CASSPTSQGVEGYTF. For the CDR3, the DNA is TGTGCCAGCTCACCAACGTCACAGGGAGTGGAGGGCTACACCTTC.

This clonotype was seen ten or more times. V and J are TRBV7-2 and TRBJ1-2; D not certain. CDR3 length: 14 amino acids. V dropped 2 bases and J dropped 2 bases, with 9 bases sitting between them. Germline lookup yields CDR1 SGHTA and CDR2 FQGNSA. CDR3 DNA sequence: TGTGCCAGCAGCTTACCCACCCCCAACTATGGCTACACCTTC. It yields the protein CASSLPTPNYGYTF.